This passage covers 32 T cell receptor beta chains from one sample sequenced in a study of cytomegalovirus exposure and HLA in healthy donors (dated by TCRdb to 2015 to 2018). Library generation was performed with the immunoSEQ multiplex PCR assay. For the multiplex PCR, a mixture combining 60 forward primers for TCR Vbeta segments and 13 reverse primers for TCR Jbeta segments was used. TCRdb re-hosts the immuneACCESS table, in-frame sequences only. Its copies lack some clones; in the studies checked, an unresolved V gene accounts for under half of them, and the cause for the rest is not known. A total of over 150,000 clones appear in this sample, roughly 82% of them only once. The ten top clones hold around 11% of the sample. The specimen was PBMCs. These receptors were collected from a middle-aged man in good health and CMV-seropositive.

The J gene is TRBJ2-7, the V gene TRBV7-2; 7 bases are a match to TRBD1. J was trimmed by 0 bases and V by 0 bases; bases with no gene match: 2. CDR1 is SGHTA and CDR2 is FQGNSA in the germline V gene. This CDR3 has 15 amino acids. The CDR3 bases are TGTGCCAGCAGCTTAGCAAGGGGGCTCTCCTACGAGCAGTACTTC. Protein sequence: CASSLARGLSYEQYF. The full variable domain, with the rest looked up from reference TRBV7-2 and TRBJ2-7, is GAGVSQSPSNKVTEKGKDVELRCDPISGHTALYWYRQSLGQGLEFLIYFQGNSAPDKSGLPSDRFSAERTGGSVSTLTIQRTQQEDSAVYLCASSLARGLSYEQYFGPGTRLTVT.

The chain combines TRBV19 with TRBJ1-3; D gene ambiguous. CDR1 and CDR2 from the germline V gene are LNHDA and SQIVND (reference sequence). This CDR3 has 15 amino acids. V was clipped by 5 bases and J by 0 bases, with 11 bases between them. For the CDR3, the DNA is TGTGCCAGTAGTTTGTACGGAGACTCTGGAAACACCATATATTTT. Residues: CASSLYGDSGNTIYF.

The CDR3 here is CASKPGQGFWSEAFF. The CDR3 bases are TGCGCCAGCAAACCGGGACAGGGGTTTTGGTCTGAAGCTTTCTTT. The V call is TRBV5-1, the J call TRBJ1-1; 10 nucleotides match TRBD1. The V gene's germline CDR1 is SGHRS and CDR2 YFSETQ. The V segment lost 6 bases and the J segment 6 bases; nucleotides outside the gene matches: 11. This CDR3 is 15 amino acids long.

This chain joins TRBV4-2 and TRBJ1-2; D is undetermined. The germline V gene has CDR1 LGHNA and CDR2 YNFKEQ. The CDR3 runs to 17 residues. The V gene lost 0 bases and the J gene lost 5 bases, with 19 bases spanning the gap. The CDR3 DNA reads TGTGCCAGCAGCCAAGACCTGCTGGTTAGAGCTACGTATGGCTACACCTTC. It is translated as CASSQDLLVRATYGYTF.

The chain uses TRBV18 and TRBJ1-5; the match to TRBD1 covers 8 bases. Germline-derived CDR1 and CDR2 are KGHSH and LQKENI. The CDR3 totals 15 residues. V was clipped by 5 bases and J by 3 bases; unmatched bases: 6. The chain's CDR3 is CASSDRGGDNQPQHF. The CDR3 nucleotides are TGTGCCAGCTCAGACAGGGGTGGCGACAATCAGCCCCAGCATTTT.

The sample holds a few counts of this clone. This chain links TRBV7-6 with TRBJ2-7; 9 nucleotides align to TRBD1. The V gene's germline CDR1 is SGHVS and CDR2 FNYEAQ. V shed 4 bases and J 5 bases; nucleotides not matched to a gene: 6. This CDR3 region has 14 residues. CDR3 DNA sequence: TGTGCCAGCAGCTCCCCGGGACAGGGCCACGAGCAGTACTTC. Translation gives CASSSPGQGHEQYF. The whole variable domain, remainder taken from reference TRBV7-6 and TRBJ2-7, is GAGVSQSPRYKVTKRGQDVALRCDPISGHVSLYWYRQALGQGPEFLTYFNYEAQQDKSGLPNDRFSAERPEGSISTLTIQRTEQRDSAMYRCASSSPGQGHEQYFGPGTRLTVT.

The J gene is TRBJ1-3, the V gene TRBV13; TRBD1 is a possible D gene (5 bases). Germline CDR1 is PRHDT and CDR2 is FYEKMQ (reference sequence). Trimming took 7 bases from V and 8 from J, leaving 18 bases between them. The CDR3 spans 14 residues. CDR3 amino acids: CASNISPGEDTIYF. The CDR3 nucleotides are TGTGCCAGCAACATCAGTCCGGGGGAGGACACCATATATTTT.

The chain has TRBV28 and TRBJ1-4; D remains unclear. The germline gives CDR1 MDHEN, CDR2 SYDVKM. The CDR3 runs to 13 residues. Trimming stripped 1 base from V and 4 bases from J, with 4 bases between. CDR3: CASSLSFNEKLFF. In DNA, the CDR3 is TGTGCCAGCAGTTTATCTTTTAATGAAAAACTGTTTTTT.

The chain joins TRBV7-9 to TRBJ2-1; D perhaps matches TRBD1 (6 bases). V lost 5 bases, J lost 1 base, and 18 bases lay in between. Germline V gene sequence: CDR1 SEHNR, CDR2 FQNEAQ (reference sequence). The CDR3 extends over 17 amino acids. The CDR3 DNA follows: TGTGCCAGCAGCCCCCCCCGGGACAAGAGTTCCTACAATGAGCAGTTCTTC. This codes for CASSPPRDKSSYNEQFF. Combining the CDR3 with reference TRBV7-9 and TRBJ2-1 gives the whole variable domain DTGVSQNPRHKITKRGQNVTFRCDPISEHNRLYWYRQTLGQGPEFLTYFQNEAQLEKSRLLSDRFSAERPKGSFSTLEIQRTEQGDSAMYLCASSPPRDKSSYNEQFFGPGTRLTVL.

The chain combines TRBV7-8 with TRBJ2-3, with D unresolved. From germline, CDR1 is SGHVS and CDR2 FQNEAQ. Trimming shortened V by 0 bases and J by 2 bases, and 9 bases separated the two germline ends. There are 15 residues in the CDR3. CDR3 DNA: TGTGCCAGCAGCTTAGCGGTTCAGTCCACAGATACGCAGTATTTT. Amino acid sequence: CASSLAVQSTDTQYF.

The V gene is TRBV6-1, the J gene TRBJ1-1; D gene uncertain. Germline CDR1 reads MNHNS; CDR2 reads SASEGT. V shed 10 bases and J shed 11 bases, with 8 bases lying between them. The CDR3 is made up of 8 amino acids. The chain's CDR3 is CATSGAFF. DNA for the CDR3: TGTGCCACCTCGGGGGCTTTCTTT.

The CDR3 protein is CASKGGGGLDTQYF. CDR3 nucleotide sequence: TGTGCCAGCAAGGGGGGGGGAGGGTTAGATACGCAGTATTTT. This chain links TRBV28 with TRBJ2-3, with D perhaps matching TRBD2 (7 bases). Germline loops: CDR1 MDHEN, CDR2 SYDVKM. The ends were cut back, 7 bases at V and 5 bases at J, with 16 bases in the middle. This CDR3 spans 14 amino acids.

The chain uses TRBV10-3 and TRBJ1-5; D remains ambiguous. The germline gives CDR1 ENHRY, CDR2 SYGVKD. CDR3 length: 14 residues. Trimming removed 2 bases from V and 8 bases from J, with 13 bases in between. The CDR3: CAISEEVPPEPQHF. Here the CDR3 DNA reads TGTGCCATCAGTGAGGAGGTTCCCCCGGAGCCCCAGCATTTT.

This chain joins TRBV6-1 and TRBJ2-1, with D maybe TRBD1 (6 bases). Germline V gene lookup returns CDR1 MNHNS and CDR2 SASEGT. V lost 5 bases to trimming and J lost 9 bases, with 11 bases between them. This CDR3 is 12 amino acids long. CDR3 in amino acids: CASSTGLGEQFF. The CDR3, as DNA: TGTGCCAGCAGTACAGGGTTGGGTGAGCAGTTCTTC.

The V call is TRBV11-2, the J call TRBJ1-1; TRBD1 matches at 10 bases. The junction had 7 bases not matched to a gene; V was cut back by 5 bases and J by 1 base. This CDR3 comprises 16 residues. Germline lookup yields CDR1 SGHAT and CDR2 FQNNGV. Here the CDR3 DNA reads TGTGCCAGCAGCCGGACAGGGGGGATATCGAACACTGAAGCTTTCTTT. Amino acids: CASSRTGGISNTEAFF.

This chain uses TRBV29-1 with TRBJ1-2; possible D gene TRBD1, 5 bases. The CDR3 runs 12 residues. CDR1 is SQVTM, CDR2 ANQGSEA, per germline. V was shortened by 4 bases and J by 6 bases, with 12 bases between the two germline ends. Here the CDR3 DNA reads TGCAGCGTTGGGGGGAGGAGCAATGGCTACACCTTC. Translated, it gives CSVGGRSNGYTF.

The V and J genes are TRBV29-1 and TRBJ2-5, with unresolved D. The tail of the sequence fits TRBJ2-7 better, so the J call may be wrong. The V gene's germline CDR1 is SQVTM and CDR2 ANQGSEA. This CDR3 is built from 14 residues. DNA of the CDR3: TGCAGCGTTGAATCCCAGCGTAGCTCCTACGAGCAGTACTTC. The encoded protein is CSVESQRSSYEQYF.

The DNA for the CDR3 is TGTGCCAGCAGTGAACTAGCGGGAGGTAGCGATGAGCAGTTCTTC. Its translation: CASSELAGGSDEQFF. The chain joins TRBV2 to TRBJ2-1; 11 bases match TRBD2. Germline loops: CDR1 SNHLY, CDR2 FYNNEI. The CDR3 spans 15 residues. The junction had 5 bases not matched to a gene; V was cut back by 2 bases and J by 8 bases.

The genes are TRBV11-3 and TRBJ1-1; 7 nucleotides align to TRBD1. Germline CDR1 is SGHNT and CDR2 is YENEEA. V was pared by 5 bases and J by 3 bases, with 3 bases of the junction left unmatched. This CDR3 region has 13 residues. In DNA, the CDR3 is TGTGCCAGCAGCGGACAGGAAGACACTGAAGCTTTCTTT. Translated, it gives CASSGQEDTEAFF.

This clone was counted a few times. Germline and junction disagree at one end, which may indicate a read error. The gene calls are TRBV7-7 and TRBJ2-5; TRBD2 agrees at 10 bases. Germline V gives CDR1 SSHAT, CDR2 FNYEAQ (reference sequence). This CDR3 has 16 amino acids. In nucleotides, the CDR3 is TGTGCTAGCAGTCCAGGTCTAGCGGGGGAGCAAGAGACCCAGTACTTC. This encodes CASSPGLAGEQETQYF.

V is TRBV6-5 and J is TRBJ1-1; 8 positions match TRBD1. The CDR3 sequence is 14 residues long. Germline V gives CDR1 MNHEY, CDR2 SVGAGI. V lost 6 bases and J lost 4; bases outside the gene matches: 7. The CDR3 loop is CASRTLTGGTEAFF. As DNA, the CDR3 is TGTGCCAGCAGGACACTCACAGGGGGCACTGAAGCTTTCTTT.

This clone has only one observation. This sequence joins TRBV7-3 and TRBJ2-1; 7 bases match TRBD2. Losses at the gene ends were 0 bases for V and 4 bases for J; bases not matched to a gene: 0. The CDR3 loop spans 14 amino acids. Germline V lookup: CDR1 SGHTA, CDR2 FQGTGA. Written as DNA, the CDR3 is TGTGCCAGCAGCTTAACCGGGGGGTACAATGAGCAGTTCTTC. It translates to CASSLTGGYNEQFF.

The J gene is TRBJ2-7, the V gene TRBV6-1; D may be TRBD2 (5 bases). The V end was cut by 2 bases, the J end by 2 bases, with 25 bases between. The germline gives CDR1 MNHNS, CDR2 SASEGT. The CDR3 contains 19 residues. In DNA, the CDR3 is TGTGCCAGCAGTGAATTCGTGGCTAGCTTTAATCCAAGGGCCTACGAGCAGTACTTC. Protein: CASSEFVASFNPRAYEQYF.

In this sample, this clone turned up once. The V call is TRBV11-3, the J call TRBJ2-1, with D possibly being TRBD1 (5 bases). The CDR3 sequence is 15 residues long. Germline CDR1 SGHNT, CDR2 YENEEA. The ends were cut back, 5 bases at V and 5 bases at J, with 16 bases in the middle. The CDR3 nucleotides are TGTGCCAGCAGCCCAATGGGGCAAGCTAACAATGAGCAGTTCTTC. Its translation: CASSPMGQANNEQFF. Using reference TRBV11-3 and TRBJ2-1 for the parts outside the CDR3, the full variable domain is EAGVVQSPRYKIIEKKQPVAFWCNPISGHNTLYWYLQNLGQGPELLIRYENEEAVDDSQLPKDRFSAERLKGVDSTLKIQPAELGDSAVYLCASSPMGQANNEQFFGPGTRLTVL.

V is TRBV5-1 and J is TRBJ1-4, with TRBD1 matching 7 bases. CDR1 is SGHRS, CDR2 YFSETQ, per germline. V lost 3 bases to trimming and J lost 5 bases; unmatched junction nucleotides: 7. This CDR3 is built from 15 residues. The chain's CDR3 is CASSYETGINEKLFF. CDR3 in DNA: TGCGCCAGCAGCTATGAGACAGGGATAAATGAAAAACTGTTTTTT.

The V and J genes are TRBV28 and TRBJ2-3, with D perhaps matching TRBD2 (6 bases). The CDR3 runs 13 residues. V lost 5 bases and J 8 bases, leaving 14 bases between the germline ends. Germline assignment: CDR1 MDHEN and CDR2 SYDVKM. CDR3 DNA sequence: TGTGCCAGCAGTCTGGGGAGGCTGGGTACGCAGTATTTT. Its translation: CASSLGRLGTQYF.

The V call is TRBV5-4, the J call TRBJ1-1, with D tentatively TRBD1 (5 bases). The CDR3 length is 12 residues. The V gene lost 7 bases and the J gene lost 0 bases, with 7 bases spanning the gap. Germline values: CDR1 SGHNT, CDR2 YYREEE (reference sequence). The CDR3 bases are TGTGCCAGCGGGGCAGTGAACACTGAAGCTTTCTTT. This encodes CASGAVNTEAFF.

The gene calls are TRBV18 and TRBJ2-3, with 10 bases lining up with TRBD1. The V gene end was trimmed by 4 bases and the J gene end by 6 bases; junction bases not matched to a gene: 10. The CDR3 spans 16 residues. The germline V gene has CDR1 KGHSH and CDR2 LQKENI. The CDR3 DNA sequence: TGTGCCAGCTCACTCGGCGGGACAGGGGCGCGGGATACGCAGTATTTT. Its protein product is CASSLGGTGARDTQYF.

The V and J genes are TRBV27 and TRBJ1-5; D perhaps matches TRBD1 (5 bases). V lost 6 bases to trimming and J lost 9 bases, with 18 bases between them. The CDR3 is 14 amino acids. Germline CDR1 reads MNHEY; CDR2 reads SMNVEV (reference sequence). CDR3 sequence: CASRFGGESSPQHF. CDR3 DNA sequence: TGTGCCAGCAGGTTCGGGGGGGAGTCATCGCCCCAGCATTTT.

The chain recombines TRBV4-1 with TRBJ2-3; D may be TRBD2 (6 bases). The V end was cut by 0 bases, the J end by 4 bases, with 8 bases between. CDR1 and CDR2 from the germline V gene are MGHRA and YSYEKL. The CDR3 has 14 amino acids. The CDR3 region has the DNA TGCGCCAGCAGCCAAGACGGGAGTGCAGATACGCAGTATTTT. It yields the protein CASSQDGSADTQYF.

The rearrangement uses TRBV28 and TRBJ2-5; 12 bases match TRBD2. The CDR3 has 15 residues. V dropped 0 bases and J dropped 11; count of bases not matched to a gene: 7. The germline CDR1 and CDR2 sequences are MDHEN and SYDVKM. In DNA form, the CDR3 reads TGTGCCAGCAGTTTATGGACTAGCGGGAGTCGGTCGCAGTACTTC. Residues: CASSLWTSGSRSQYF.

The CDR3 DNA reads TGTGCCAGCAGCCTATCACGGAGTGAGCAGTTCTTC. Protein product: CASSLSRSEQFF. V gene TRBV7-2 combines with J gene TRBJ2-1; no firm D call. Trimming took 5 bases from V and 9 from J, leaving 11 bases between them. There are 12 residues in the CDR3. Germline-derived CDR1 and CDR2 are SGHTA and FQGNSA. The entire variable domain, with the rest obtained from reference TRBV7-2 and TRBJ2-1, is as follows: GAGVSQSPSNKVTEKGKDVELRCDPISGHTALYWYRQSLGQGLEFLIYFQGNSAPDKSGLPSDRFSAERTGGSVSTLTIQRTQQEDSAVYLCASSLSRSEQFFGPGTRLTVL.